This entry describes one T cell receptor (beta chain). What it binds is unknown. The repertoire was sequenced with immunoSEQ multiplex PCR; TCRdb's copy has only in-frame clones and lacks some. Of about 33,000 clones in the sample, 79% were seen once. The tumor samples were collected prior to definitive surgery or chemotherapy. This sample is part of a study of high-grade serous ovarian cancer treatment subgroups. About the study: Samples averaged about 15,000 reads and 7,000 or so unique TCR beta rearrangements.

The study, taken as a whole, reports: The analyses considered CDR3 and ignored CDR1 and CDR2. Repertoire similarity ranged roughly 0.11 to 0.85 between tumors of one patient. Spatial context was lost because tumors were sequenced in bulk.

Germline CDR1 and CDR2: MDHEN and SYDVKM. V lost 7 bases and J lost 1, with 12 bases in between. The CDR3 covers 14 residues. The sequence was collected from a human donor with high-grade serous ovarian cancer. The chain uses TRBV28 and TRBJ2-3; D perhaps matches TRBD1 (6 bases). Sequencing was carried out using tumor tissue. CDR3 protein: CASTLRGGTDTQYF. The DNA for the CDR3 is TGTGCCAGCACACTCAGGGGTGGCACAGATACGCAGTATTTT.